This TCR beta chain was captured in a study of blood T cells in healthy people across ages. Regarding the study as a whole: Compared with aged donors, long-lived donors showed fewer expanded clones, suggesting selection. Diversity estimates from one million T cells were considered underestimates. Unsorted PBMCs blocked a conclusive comparison of naive and antigen-experienced cells.

Isolation of PBMCs gave at least 6.5 million cells per sample. Turning to this clonotype: No antigen is known for it.

A second PCR of roughly 7 to 11 cycles used a sample-barcoded 5' primer and a J-beta primer mix. TCRdb ran MiXCR on the 5' RACE reads and lists one entry per CDR3 protein. The sample shows just over 800,000 distinct CDR3 sequences, 55% to 65% of them seen only once. The CDR3 length is 12 residues. The germline CDR1 and CDR2 sequences are LGHDT and YNNKEL (reference sequence). Trimming took 2 bases from V and 7 from J, leaving 5 bases between them. Sequences were obtained from blood. This sequence joins TRBV3-1 and TRBJ2-2; no reliable D call. This receptor was taken from a man aged 25 to 40 in good health. Here the CDR3 DNA reads TGTGCCAGCAGCCAACTAATCGGGGAGCTGTTTTTT. This gives the protein CASSQLIGELFF.